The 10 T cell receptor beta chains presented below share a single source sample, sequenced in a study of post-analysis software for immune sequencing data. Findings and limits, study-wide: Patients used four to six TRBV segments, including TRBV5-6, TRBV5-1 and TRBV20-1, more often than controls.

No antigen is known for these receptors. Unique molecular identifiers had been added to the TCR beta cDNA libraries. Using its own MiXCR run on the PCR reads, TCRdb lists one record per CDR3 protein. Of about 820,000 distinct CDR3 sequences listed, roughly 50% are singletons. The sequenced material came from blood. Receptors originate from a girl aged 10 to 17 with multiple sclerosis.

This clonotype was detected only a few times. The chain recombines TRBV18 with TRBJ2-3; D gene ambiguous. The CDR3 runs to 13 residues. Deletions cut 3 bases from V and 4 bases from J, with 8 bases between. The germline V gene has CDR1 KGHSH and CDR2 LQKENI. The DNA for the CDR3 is TGTGCCAGCTCACCTCCGAACGCAGATACGCAGTATTTT. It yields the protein CASSPPNADTQYF.

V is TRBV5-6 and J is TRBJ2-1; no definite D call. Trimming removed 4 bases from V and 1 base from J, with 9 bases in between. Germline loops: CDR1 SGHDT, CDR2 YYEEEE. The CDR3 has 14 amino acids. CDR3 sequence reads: CASSQGRSYNEQFF. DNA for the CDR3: TGTGCCAGCAGCCAAGGACGGTCCTACAATGAGCAGTTCTTC.

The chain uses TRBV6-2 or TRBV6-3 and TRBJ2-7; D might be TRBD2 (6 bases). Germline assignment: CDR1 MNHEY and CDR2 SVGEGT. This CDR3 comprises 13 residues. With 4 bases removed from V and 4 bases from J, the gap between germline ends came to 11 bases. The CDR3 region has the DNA TGTGCCAGCAGTTGGGACTCAATATACGAGCAGTACTTC. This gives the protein CASSWDSIYEQYF.

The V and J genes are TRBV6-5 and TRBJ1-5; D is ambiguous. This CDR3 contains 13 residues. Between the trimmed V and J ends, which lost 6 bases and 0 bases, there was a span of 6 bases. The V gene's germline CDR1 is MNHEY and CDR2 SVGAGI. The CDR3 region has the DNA TGTGCCAGCAGCTTTAATAGCAATCAGCCCCAGCATTTT. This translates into CASSFNSNQPQHF.

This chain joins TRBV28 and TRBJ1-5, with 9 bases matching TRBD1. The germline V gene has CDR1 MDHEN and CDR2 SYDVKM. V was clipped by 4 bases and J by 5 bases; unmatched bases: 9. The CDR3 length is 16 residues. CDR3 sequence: CASSSNIGTGYQPQHF. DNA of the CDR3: TGTGCCAGCAGTTCTAATATCGGGACAGGGTATCAGCCCCAGCATTTT.

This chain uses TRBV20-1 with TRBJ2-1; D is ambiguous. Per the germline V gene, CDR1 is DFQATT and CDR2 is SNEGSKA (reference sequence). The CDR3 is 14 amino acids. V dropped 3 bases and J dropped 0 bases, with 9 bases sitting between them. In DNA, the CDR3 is TGCAGTGCTAGTCCGAGCGTCTCCTACAATGAGCAGTTCTTC. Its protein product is CSASPSVSYNEQFF.

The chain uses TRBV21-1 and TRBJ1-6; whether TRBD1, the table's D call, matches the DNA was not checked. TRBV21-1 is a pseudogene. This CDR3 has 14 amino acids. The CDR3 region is CASSKEGEESPLHF. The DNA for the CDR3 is TGTGCCAGCAGCAAAGAGGGGGAAGAGTCACCCCTCCACTTT.

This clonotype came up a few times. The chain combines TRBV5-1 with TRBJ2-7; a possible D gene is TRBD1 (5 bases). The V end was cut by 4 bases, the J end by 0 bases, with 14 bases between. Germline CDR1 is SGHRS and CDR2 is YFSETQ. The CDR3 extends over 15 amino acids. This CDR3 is CASSPGHYSSYEQYF. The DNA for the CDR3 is TGCGCCAGCAGCCCTGGACATTATAGCTCCTACGAGCAGTACTTC.

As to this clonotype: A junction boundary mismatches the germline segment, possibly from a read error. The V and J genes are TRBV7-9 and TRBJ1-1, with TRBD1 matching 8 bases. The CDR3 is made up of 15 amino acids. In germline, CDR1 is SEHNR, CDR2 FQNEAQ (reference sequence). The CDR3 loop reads CAGSPDRAGYTEAFF. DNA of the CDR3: TGTGCCGGCAGCCCGGACAGGGCGGGGTACACTGAAGCTTTCTTT.

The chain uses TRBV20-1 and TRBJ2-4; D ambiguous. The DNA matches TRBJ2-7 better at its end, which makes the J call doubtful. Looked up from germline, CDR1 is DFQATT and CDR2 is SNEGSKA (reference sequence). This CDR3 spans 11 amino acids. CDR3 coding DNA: TGCAGTGCGGAATTGATCAACGAGCAGTACTTC. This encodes CSAELINEQYF.